This record covers a single T cell receptor (beta chain). Its antigen remains undetermined. Within one base of it there is no much larger clone, and no base qualities were kept. These data come from a study of cytomegalovirus exposure and HLA in healthy donors (dated by TCRdb to 2015 to 2018). About the investigation overall: An earlier analysis of roughly 500 of the donors reported about 290 Gb of sequence data and approximately 110 million unique TCR beta sequences from around 200 million T cells. The genetic ancestry cluster associated with self-reported Caucasian donors included about 81% of the roughly 400 genotyped donors. In addition to the first cohort of 500 to 850 subjects, a separate validation cohort of 120 different subjects was used. Rather than drawing on any new phenotypic data, the later analysis identified candidate immune exposures from TCR beta sequences and the way those sequences occurred across donors. In a later analysis, previously published TCR beta repertoires from 666 donors were re-analyzed and high-resolution HLA genotyping was added so that TCR occurrence patterns could be studied. Both class I and class II loci were covered by HLA typing, at four-digit resolution. The study used immunosequencing to profile the T cell repertoires of more than 650 subjects and linked those repertoires to cytomegalovirus serostatus. All discovery cohort repertoires had been generated on a single sequencing platform. Around 320 gigabases of sequencing data and 80 million or so unique TCR sequences were included in an early release covering 550 to 650 HLA-typed donors. In a later genetic analysis, genome-wide SNP genotypes for about three fifths of the 666 donors were used, and that subset was treated as a discovery cohort. Typing coverage differed by locus: A, B, C, DRB1 and DQB1 were typed in roughly 620-630 donors, DQA1 in around 500, DPA1 in 600 to 610, and DPB1 in 400 to 480. Across around 400 genotyped donors of the cohort, an average of about 240,000 unique TCR beta nucleotide sequences per donor were sequenced, and roughly a sixth of those sequences were non-productive. Roughly five DR-DQ haplotypes were handled as single units for association and clustering, since linkage in the cohort was strong. Donor age, sex, ethnicity and CMV serostatus were compiled together with the repertoire data. In an earlier analysis of 500 to 650 of the donors, high-throughput TCR beta sequencing was used to judge whether each TCR beta V gene segment behaved as functional or pseudogenic. To predict cytomegalovirus infection status, the study combined high-throughput TCR immunosequencing, statistical association of individual TCRs with disease status, and machine learning. The study was designed to test whether signatures of past pathogen exposure could be identified by cataloging public T cell receptors. What the study reported, not specific to this receptor: Because HLA typing was missing for some donors at each locus, association tests included only the typed subset. An earlier analysis of approximately 530 of the donors showed that most TCR beta V segments appeared in productive rearrangements either about 87% or about 30% of the time, which broadly matched IMGT annotations. Compared with equally common non-associated chains, HLA-associated TCR beta chains in a later analysis were more clonally expanded and had lower generation probabilities. A few of the identified cytomegalovirus-associated TCR beta chains were confirmed in vitro to be specific for cytomegalovirus antigens. Most CMV-associated TCR beta chains appeared to be HLA-restricted in a later analysis, and the HLA associations seemed to be driven largely by CMV exposure. Compared with the approximately 600-donor mean, donors in an Asian-associated ancestry cluster had fewer N-insertions in productive TCRs, according to a later genetic analysis. A later analysis associated 16,951 TCR beta sequences with specific HLA alleles at a false discovery rate of 0.05. When HLA alleles, especially DR and DQ, strongly co-occurred, TCR associations were difficult to assign to individual alleles. In a later genetic analysis, a missense DCLRE1C variant was associated with V-gene and J-gene trimming of TCR beta chains, and the association was replicated in an independent cohort. The 87-base-pair reads could not distinguish some IMGT-functional V segments, including TRBV6-2 and TRBV6-3, so those segments were excluded. A further reported finding was that TCR beta sequences accurately predicted the HLA-A and HLA-B alleles for most subjects in the first cohort. The earlier analysis of approximately 540 of the donors excluded 15 to 20 rarely observed V segments, including chromosome 9 orphons, because counts were too low. The only immune exposure information available for the cohort was CMV serostatus. Most TCR sequences were observed very rarely across donors, whereas some public TCRs were present in many individuals. The study gave a list of 150 to 200 TCR beta chains associated with cytomegalovirus. Only TCR beta chains were sequenced in this cohort, and the absence of alpha or paired-chain data limited detectable features. Presence/absence analyses assumed roughly uniform sequencing depth across donors, an assumption that may not hold. The authors suggested that the approach could potentially be extended to other disease states and immunological phenotypes. Linkage disequilibrium might explain the correlated functional status among segregating V segments, but an unknown experimental factor could not be ruled out. A later analysis reported that several top co-occurrence clusters appeared linked to parvovirus B19, influenza, CMV and Epstein-Barr virus. In both the original and validation cohorts, the classifier was reported to diagnose cytomegalovirus status with high specificity and sensitivity. The sequencing pipeline was judged likely to have produced a cluster of highly shared sequence variants as a technical artifact. A later analysis found that TCR association rates varied across HLA loci, with DRB1 alleles showing the most associated TCRs and HLA-C alleles the fewest.

V and J are truncated by 3 bases and 5 bases respectively, leaving an intervening sequence of 7 bases. From the germline V gene (reference sequence), CDR1 is PRHDT and CDR2 is FYEKMQ. From the cysteine through the phenylalanine, the CDR3 covers 12 amino acids. CDR3 DNA only is kept here, 36 bases in frame from base 1. The library was generated by the immunoSEQ multiplex PCR assay. The multiplex PCR relied on a mix of 60 forward primers for TCR Vbeta segments and 13 reverse primers for TCR Jbeta segments. The CDR3 region of rearranged TCR beta genes was amplified from genomic DNA with a multiplex PCR assay. The Illumina HiSeq System was used to sequence the amplified TCR beta libraries as 87-base-pair reads. The paper's processing steps were these. In a later analysis, roughly 80 million unique TCR beta chains were counted across the roughly 610 repertoires, and approximately 11 million of these chains were shared by at least two donors. Raw reads were error-corrected and collapsed into unique sequences by a nearest-neighbor algorithm in which closely related sequences were merged to remove PCR and sequencing errors. Alignment of CDR3 sequences to IMGT reference sequences was used to assign V, D and J gene segments. For a sequence to be retained, at least a six-nucleotide match to both a V gene segment and a J gene segment was required. A rearrangement counted as productive if the CDR3 had no stop codons and remained in frame with V and J, and every other rearrangement counted as non-productive. Following IMGT convention, CDR3 was defined as the stretch from the second conserved V-encoded cysteine up to the conserved J-encoded phenylalanine. Sequences without an unambiguous match to a single V gene segment were excluded from the earlier analysis of several hundred of the donors. An earlier analysis of almost 600 of the donors classified V segments as functional when productive rearrangements were above 56.7% and as segregating when the standard deviation between donors was above 5%. A statistical classification framework was built for diagnosing cytomegalovirus status from the catalog of TCR beta chain sequences. In a later analysis, V and J genes were assigned by comparing TCR nucleotide sequences against IMGT/GENE-DB human TR gene sequences. In a later analysis, CDR3 sequences and most-parsimonious VDJ recombination scenarios were assigned using the TCRdist pipeline. In a later analysis, each TCR beta chain was defined by its CDR3 amino acid sequence together with its V-gene family, and reads lacking a unique V-gene family were excluded. To address suspected cross-contamination and a sequencing artifact, a later analysis removed 592 highly shared, low-generation-probability nucleotide sequences. For each public chain, a later analysis derived a clonal expansion index from normalized ranks of inferred template counts within each repertoire. Generation probabilities in a later analysis came from a VDJ recombination model fitted to out-of-frame rearrangements, and those results were checked against IGoR. A later analysis scored TCR-TCR, TCR-HLA and TCR-CMV co-occurrence with hypergeometric tests, applying a repertoire-size bias correction to TCR pairs. In a later analysis, false discovery rates were estimated by permuting HLA or CMV assignments 20 times. A later analysis grouped co-occurring TCRs with DBSCAN, adding TCRdist sequence similarity when clustering within HLA-allele-positive subsets. Co-occurrence clustering excluded repertoires with fewer than 30,000 or more than 120,000 public chains, plus five with anomalous nucleotide sharing. This is the immuneACCESS table as TCRdb keeps it, with only in-frame sequences that have V and J called. A part of the clones is gone; compared with another copy, unresolved V genes explain less than half, and the rest is unexplained. The V and J calls and the clone size are those of that table, but D and trimming were determined from the DNA. The table for this sample lists approximately 160,000 clones; around 80% of them were counted only once. The ten largest make up under 5% of the sample.

The cohort was made up of about 610 healthy bone marrow donors. At the time of sampling, every cohort member was nominally healthy, though immune exposures that went unrecorded were likely present. The donor tested CMV seropositive and was one of the 289 seropositive cohort members. A peripheral blood sample was collected from each donor, and TCR beta sequencing was performed on peripheral blood mononuclear cells. Genomic DNA extraction from the blood cell samples was performed with the Qiagen DNeasy Blood Extraction Kit. Rearrangement joined TRBV13 to TRBJ2-5; a tentative D call is TRBD2 (6 bases match). The receptor was isolated from a woman aged 45-65 years in good health and CMV-seropositive. Sequenced input: PBMCs. The encoded CDR3 is CASSFGGETQYF. The DNA sequence reads TGTGCCAGCAGCTTTGGGGGGGAGACCCAGTACTTC.